Listed here is a single T cell receptor (beta chain). Its cognate antigen is unknown. This specimen comes from a study of CD8 T cells in ankylosing spondylitis. Whole-study findings and limits: Clones tied to disease were said to be significantly enriched in matched ankylosing spondylitis synovial fluid. Disease-associated clonotypes exhibited CD8+ identity and were relatively infrequent in peripheral blood. Seemingly distinctive of ankylosing spondylitis blood was a TCR beta motif formed by eight highly homologous variants.

Using its own MiXCR run on the 5' RACE reads, TCRdb lists one record per CDR3 protein. Among under 250,000 distinct CDR3 sequences, roughly a tenth were seen once, and the ten largest hold 2% to 3%. Deletions cut 3 bases from V and 9 bases from J, with 10 bases between. CDR1 is SGDLS and CDR2 is YYNGEE in the germline V gene. The CDR3 runs 12 residues. The genes are TRBV9 and TRBJ2-1; D not certain. Sequenced material: blood, either unsorted or a sorted T cell fraction (not recorded which). The clonotype was recovered from a male donor with ankylosing spondylitis or in good health (not recorded which). CDR3: CASSDLLLEQFF. As DNA, the CDR3 is TGTGCCAGCAGCGATCTCCTACTTGAGCAGTTCTTC. The whole variable domain, filled in from reference TRBV9 and TRBJ2-1, reads DSGVTQTPKHLITATGQRVTLRCSPRSGDLSVYWYQQSLDQGLQFLIQYYNGEERAKGNILERFSAQQFPDLHSELNLSSLELGDSALYFCASSDLLLEQFFGPGTRLTVL.